This passage covers 13 T cell receptor beta chains from one sample sequenced in a study of blood T cell repertoires in COVID-19. TCRdb keeps only in-frame clones here, not all; method: immunoSEQ multiplex PCR. The sample has 120,000 to 150,000 clones, 80% to 85% seen once. Sequencing was performed on PBMCs or T cells enriched from blood (not recorded which). These receptor sequences come from a man aged 35 to 55 with acute COVID-19.

The chain carries TRBV2 and TRBJ2-1, with a tentative D call TRBD1 (5 bases). V was pared by 10 bases and J by 6 bases, with 19 bases between. This CDR3 is built from 14 residues. Germline values: CDR1 SNHLY, CDR2 FYNNEI. The CDR3 DNA reads TGTGCCACCCAACGAGACAGTCACCTCAATGAGCAGTTCTTC. Translated, it gives CATQRDSHLNEQFF.

This clone occurred a few times. The chain links TRBV19 to TRBJ2-7; 8 bases map to TRBD1. Per the germline V gene, CDR1 is LNHDA and CDR2 is SQIVND (reference sequence). The CDR3 has 14 residues. Trimming took 3 bases from V and 2 from J; bases not matched to a gene: 3. This CDR3 reads CASSIKQGAYEQYF. Here the CDR3 DNA reads TGTGCCAGTAGTATCAAACAGGGGGCCTACGAGCAGTACTTC.

The CDR3 DNA is TGTGCCAGCAGCCAAGTCCCCTATGGCGGGGGCTACAATGAGCAGTTCTTC. It translates to CASSQVPYGGGYNEQFF. The chain joins TRBV3-1 (or the pseudogene TRBV3-2) to TRBJ2-1; 7 positions match TRBD2. The J segment lost 3 bases and the V segment lost 1 base, leaving 9 bases of the junction unmatched. The CDR3 spans 17 residues. CDR1 and CDR2 from the germline V gene are LGHDT and YNNKEL (reference sequence).

This clone was recorded only once. The rearrangement uses TRBV7-9 and TRBJ1-4, with 7 bases identical to TRBD1. V was pared by 5 bases and J by 5 bases, with 5 bases of the junction left unmatched. The V gene's germline CDR1 is SEHNR and CDR2 FQNEAQ (reference sequence). The CDR3 loop spans 14 amino acids. The CDR3, as DNA: TGTGCCAGCAGCCTCGGACAGGCCAATGAAAAACTGTTTTTT. Its translation: CASSLGQANEKLFF.

This chain uses TRBV13 with TRBJ2-5; 7 bases agree with TRBD2. The CDR3 has 14 amino acids. Looked up from germline, CDR1 is PRHDT and CDR2 is FYEKMQ (reference sequence). The V and J ends lost 2 bases and 2 bases, in that order; junction bases with no gene match: 2. CDR3: CASSLKRGQETQYF. The CDR3 DNA reads TGTGCCAGCAGCTTAAAGCGGGGACAAGAGACCCAGTACTTC.

This chain joins TRBV28 and TRBJ1-5; D unclear. Germline V gene data show CDR1 as MDHEN and CDR2 as SYDVKM. The CDR3 consists of 12 residues. CDR3 sequence reads: CAAGFSNQPQHF. The CDR3 DNA is TGTGCGGCCGGGTTTAGCAATCAGCCCCAGCATTTT.

This clone has just a few counts. This chain uses TRBV2 with TRBJ1-6; D unresolved. Germline CDR1 reads SNHLY; CDR2 reads FYNNEI. The V and J ends lost 7 bases and 9 bases respectively, with 13 bases between them. This CDR3 has 13 residues. In DNA form, the CDR3 reads TGTGCCAGCAAGTTAGGGAGTGGTTCACCCCTCCACTTT. It translates to CASKLGSGSPLHF.

This chain joins TRBV19 and TRBJ2-6, with D hard to call. Looked up from germline, CDR1 is LNHDA and CDR2 is SQIVND (reference sequence). The CDR3 covers 14 residues. V lost 1 base to trimming and J lost 1 base, with 2 bases between them. The CDR3 DNA reads TGTGCCAGTAGTATAGTATCTGGGGCCAACGTCCTGACTTTC. This encodes CASSIVSGANVLTF.

The CDR3 spells CASSEARGTEAFF. The CDR3 coding sequence is TGTGCCAGCAGTGAAGCAAGAGGAACTGAAGCTTTCTTT. The rearrangement links TRBV6-1 to TRBJ1-1; D is ambiguous. Germline CDR1 reads MNHNS; CDR2 reads SASEGT. V lost 0 bases, J lost 5 bases, and 7 bases lay in between. The CDR3 consists of 13 residues.

The table lists this clone with a few counts. J is TRBJ1-5 and V is TRBV6-1; 10 nucleotides line up with TRBD1. The CDR3 contains 17 residues. CDR1 and CDR2 from the germline V gene are MNHNS and SASEGT. The ends lost 8 bases at V and 4 bases at J; junction bases unmatched: 14. CDR3 loop: CASRGTGVISRNQPQHF. In DNA form, the CDR3 reads TGTGCCAGCCGTGGGACAGGGGTTATCAGCAGAAATCAGCCCCAGCATTTT.

V usage is TRBV7-2 and J usage is TRBJ1-1, with D possibly matching TRBD1 (6 bases). Per the germline V gene, CDR1 is SGHTA and CDR2 is FQGNSA. CDR3 size: 15 residues. Between the trimmed V and J ends, which lost 1 base and 0 bases, there was a span of 9 bases. CDR3 sequence reads: CASSLEGGMNTEAFF. The CDR3 DNA follows: TGTGCCAGCAGCTTAGAGGGGGGGATGAACACTGAAGCTTTCTTT. The complete variable domain, with remaining parts taken from reference TRBV7-2 and TRBJ1-1, reads GAGVSQSPSNKVTEKGKDVELRCDPISGHTALYWYRQSLGQGLEFLIYFQGNSAPDKSGLPSDRFSAERTGGSVSTLTIQRTQQEDSAVYLCASSLEGGMNTEAFFGQGTRLTVV.

The gene calls are TRBV4-1 and TRBJ1-3; possibly TRBD1 for D (5 bases). V was cut by 0 bases and J by 6 bases, with 12 bases left in between. Germline V lookup: CDR1 MGHRA, CDR2 YSYEKL. This CDR3 region has 15 residues. This chain's CDR3 is CASSQDQGEANTIYF. For the CDR3, the DNA is TGCGCCAGCAGCCAAGATCAAGGGGAGGCAAACACCATATATTTT.

The chain uses TRBV28 and TRBJ2-2; D gene unclear. V was pared by 6 bases and J by 1 base, with 9 bases between. Germline loops: CDR1 MDHEN, CDR2 SYDVKM. The CDR3 is made up of 14 amino acids. For the CDR3, the DNA is TGTGCCAGCAGGCGACTGGTGAACACCGGGGAGCTGTTTTTT. Protein sequence: CASRRLVNTGELFF.